This T cell receptor (beta chain) appears in the sequencing data of a study of T cell repertoires in cytomegalovirus infection. Across the study: Newly reported HLA-C-restricted and thoroughly characterized HLA-B-restricted CMV epitopes were employed. Whole-study findings and limits: HLA-C-restricted TCR beta clonotypes specific for CMV led the ex vivo response. Summed frequency of public TCR beta families distinguished CMV carriers with the relevant HLA.

Trimming removed 0 bases at V and 3 bases at J, with 9 bases between. CDR3 length: 15 residues. TCRdb used MiXCR to reprocess the reads, holding one entry per CDR3 protein. The repertoire has around 900,000 distinct CDR3 sequences, 25% to 40% of them found once; the top ten carry around an eighth. This clonotype was picked up a small number of times. The antigen is not known. This chain links TRBV12-3 or TRBV12-4 with TRBJ2-1; weak D call: TRBD2 (5 bases). This specimen was cultured CD8+ T cells from PBMCs, taken from culture after CMV antigen stimulation. The sequence was collected from a human donor in good health (CMV status not recorded). Some clones in this sample may be carry-over from other donors' samples. The CDR3 nucleotides read TGTGCCAGCAGTTTAGCACCGGGGTTCTACAATGAGCAGTTCTTC. Protein sequence: CASSLAPGFYNEQFF.